This T cell receptor beta chain was retrieved from a study of blood T cell repertoires in COVID-19. Study information: COVID-19 samples collected from the United States, Italy and Spain covered acute and convalescent phases. PBMCs, B-cell-depleted T cells, or T cells provided the cDNA or gDNA that made up the material.

TCRdb keeps only in-frame clones here, not all; method: immunoSEQ multiplex PCR. Among 430,000 or so clones listed, approximately 91% were seen once. Assignment of participants to cohorts was predicated upon participant-reported clinical history. Sequences were obtained from PBMCs or T cells enriched from blood (not recorded which). This clonotype originated in a woman between 18 and 29 years old who had been exposed to COVID-19.

The CDR3 loop reads CASSRDRGTYEQYF. The CDR3 DNA reads TGTGCCAGCAGCCGCGACAGGGGTACCTACGAGCAGTACTTC. The chain couples TRBV6-6 to TRBJ2-7; 8 nucleotides match TRBD1. With 6 bases clipped from V and 2 bases from J, the junction kept 6 bases outside the gene matches. This CDR3 is built from 14 residues. Germline loops: CDR1 MNHNY, CDR2 SVGAGI (reference sequence).